These 25 T cell receptor beta chains originate from one sample sequenced in a study of T cell repertoires in cytomegalovirus infection. MiXCR, applied by TCRdb to the reads, yields one record per CDR3 protein. The sample has approximately 400,000 distinct CDR3 sequences, roughly 30% seen once. The sequencing sample was made of PBMCs. The receptor source for this set is a human donor in good health (CMV status not recorded). Some clones in this sample may be carry-over from other donors' samples.

This chain joins TRBV5-4 and TRBJ2-2; 10 bases are shared with TRBD2. CDR1 and CDR2 from the germline V gene are SGHNT and YYREEE (reference sequence). The CDR3 runs 16 residues. The ends lost 4 bases at V and 4 bases at J; junction bases unmatched: 7. The CDR3 here is CASSRGAGGGTGELFF. DNA for the CDR3: TGTGCCAGCAGCAGAGGAGCGGGGGGGGGCACCGGGGAGCTGTTTTTT.

The chain has TRBV29-1 and TRBJ2-3; TRBD2 matches at 9 bases. The CDR3 length is 14 residues. The ends lost 3 bases at V and 5 bases at J; junction bases unmatched: 6. The germline gives CDR1 SQVTM, CDR2 ANQGSEA. CDR3 sequence (DNA): TGCAGCGTTGAGAGCGGGGGGCCGGGAGATACGCAGTATTTT. Its protein product is CSVESGGPGDTQYF.

The sample holds a few counts of this clonotype. The chain links TRBV7-6 to TRBJ1-5; possibly TRBD1 for D (5 bases). Germline V gene sequence: CDR1 SGHVS, CDR2 FNYEAQ. The V gene lost 1 base and the J gene lost 1 base, with 11 bases spanning the gap. The CDR3 has 16 residues. CDR3 loop: CASSLVPGLSNQPQHF. The CDR3 DNA sequence: TGTGCCAGCAGCTTAGTTCCAGGGCTGAGCAATCAGCCCCAGCATTTT.

This rearrangement joins TRBV4-1 to TRBJ1-3; TRBD1 aligns across 7 bases. Trimming removed 5 bases from V and 0 bases from J; junction bases left unmatched: 4. The CDR3 consists of 15 residues. Germline V gene lookup returns CDR1 MGHRA and CDR2 YSYEKL. The CDR3 sequence: CASSIQGDSGNTIYF. As DNA, the CDR3 is TGCGCCAGCAGCATTCAGGGGGACTCTGGAAACACCATATATTTT.

The chain uses TRBV19 and TRBJ2-2; 8 bases map to TRBD2. There are 18 residues in the CDR3. The germline gives CDR1 LNHDA, CDR2 SQIVND (reference sequence). J lost 0 bases, V lost 3 bases, and 9 bases had no gene match. The CDR3 loop reads CASSIQGSGASNTGELFF. CDR3 bases: TGTGCCAGTAGTATCCAAGGTAGCGGGGCTTCGAACACCGGGGAGCTGTTTTTT.

In its sample, this clonotype was seen once. The V call is TRBV5-4, the J call TRBJ2-1; TRBD2 aligns across 10 bases. Germline loops: CDR1 SGHNT, CDR2 YYREEE (reference sequence). The V segment lost 4 bases and the J segment 5 bases; nucleotides outside the gene matches: 9. This CDR3 region has 16 residues. The CDR3: CASSGQAGGPNNEQFF. The CDR3 coding sequence is TGTGCCAGCAGCGGACAAGCGGGGGGGCCAAACAATGAGCAGTTCTTC.

The chain carries TRBV7-2 and TRBJ2-7; 7 bases match TRBD2. The CDR3 consists of 14 residues. V was clipped by 8 bases and J by 4 bases; unmatched bases: 11. Per the germline V gene, CDR1 is SGHTA and CDR2 is FQGNSA. The CDR3 reads CASVTFPSGYEQYF. CDR3 nucleotides: TGTGCCAGCGTCACCTTCCCTAGCGGATACGAGCAGTACTTC.

This clonotype showed up many times. This rearrangement joins TRBV7-2 to TRBJ2-3, with 14 nucleotides matching TRBD2. J lost 5 bases, V lost 3 bases, and 7 bases had no gene match. Germline V gene lookup returns CDR1 SGHTA and CDR2 FQGNSA. The CDR3 spans 17 residues. The CDR3: CASSFRTSGGIRDTQYF. The CDR3 DNA reads TGTGCCAGCAGCTTTAGGACTAGCGGGGGGATCAGAGATACGCAGTATTTT. The entire variable domain, with the rest obtained from reference TRBV7-2 and TRBJ2-3, is as follows: GAGVSQSPSNKVTEKGKDVELRCDPISGHTALYWYRQSLGQGLEFLIYFQGNSAPDKSGLPSDRFSAERTGGSVSTLTIQRTQQEDSAVYLCASSFRTSGGIRDTQYFGPGTRLTVL.

The V gene is TRBV11-2, the J gene TRBJ2-1; 9 nucleotides match TRBD2. With V trimmed by 3 bases and J by 6 bases, 3 bases remained unmatched. Germline V gives CDR1 SGHAT, CDR2 FQNNGV. The CDR3 is 14 residues long. Here the CDR3 reads CASSFSSGVNEQFF. As DNA, the CDR3 is TGTGCCAGCAGCTTCTCTAGCGGGGTCAATGAGCAGTTCTTC.

At least ten counts were recorded for this clonotype. The chain couples TRBV7-3 to TRBJ2-3, with 8 nucleotides matching TRBD1. The CDR3 has 16 amino acids. Losses at the gene ends were 0 bases for V and 1 base for J; bases not matched to a gene: 3. Germline V lookup: CDR1 SGHTA, CDR2 FQGTGA. The CDR3 loop is CASSLTPTGGTDTQYF. Written as DNA, the CDR3 is TGTGCCAGCAGCTTAACCCCGACAGGGGGCACAGATACGCAGTATTTT.

The CDR3 bases are TGTGCCAGCAGCTTTTGGACAGGGGAAGAGACCCAGTACTTC. Its translation is CASSFWTGEETQYF. The chain couples TRBV7-9 to TRBJ2-5; 9 bases fit TRBD1. Germline V gives CDR1 SEHNR, CDR2 FQNEAQ (reference sequence). This CDR3 contains 14 residues. Trimming cost V 3 bases and J 3 bases; bases outside gene matches: 2.

This clonotype has ten or more counts. This sequence joins TRBV12-3 or TRBV12-4 and TRBJ1-5; the match to TRBD1 covers 12 bases. This CDR3 comprises 16 residues. After removal of 6 bases from V and 11 bases from J, the junction contained 14 bases not matched to a gene. The CDR3 nucleotides read TGTGCCAGCAGCCCCCCCGGGACAGGGGGCGTTCCGTCCCAGCATTTT. Translation: CASSPPGTGGVPSQHF.

This sequence joins TRBV20-1 and TRBJ2-7; 7 nucleotides align to TRBD2. The germline V gene has CDR1 DFQATT and CDR2 SNEGSKA (reference sequence). The CDR3 is 13 residues long. CDR3 amino acids: CGGGLLRSEEQYF. CDR3 DNA: TGCGGCGGGGGACTCCTCAGATCCGAGGAGCAGTACTTC.

The chain joins TRBV6-5 to TRBJ1-5; no definite D call. The V gene lost 3 bases and the J gene lost 2 bases, with 5 bases spanning the gap. The CDR3 loop spans 13 amino acids. Germline CDR1 MNHEY, CDR2 SVGAGI. The CDR3 is CASSYNGNQPQHF. The DNA for the CDR3 is TGTGCCAGCAGTTATAATGGCAATCAGCCCCAGCATTTT.

The V gene is TRBV20-1, the J gene TRBJ1-6, with unresolved D. Trimming pared 6 bases from V and 6 bases from J, leaving 18 bases between. The V gene's germline CDR1 is DFQATT and CDR2 SNEGSKA (reference sequence). The CDR3 consists of 15 residues. The CDR3 loop is CSAPSNGGVNSPLHF. CDR3 sequence (DNA): TGCAGTGCCCCGTCCAACGGCGGCGTTAATTCACCCCTCCACTTT.

The chain carries TRBV5-1 and TRBJ2-3; D remains ambiguous. V lost 2 bases, J lost 2 bases, and 12 bases lay in between. CDR3 length equals 15 residues. Germline lookup yields CDR1 SGHRS and CDR2 YFSETQ. CDR3 loop: CASSFDMIFTDTQYF. In nucleotides, the CDR3 is TGCGCCAGCAGCTTTGATATGATATTCACAGATACGCAGTATTTT. Full variable domain (remainder filled in from reference TRBV5-1 and TRBJ2-3): KAGVTQTPRYLIKTRGQQVTLSCSPISGHRSVSWYQQTPGQGLQFLFEYFSETQRNKGNFPGRFSGRQFSNSRSEMNVSTLELGDSALYLCASSFDMIFTDTQYFGPGTRLTVL.

This clonotype appeared a few times. The chain couples TRBV6-9 to TRBJ2-3; 9 bases fit TRBD2. The V and J ends lost 7 bases and 0 bases, in that order; junction bases with no gene match: 11. The CDR3 covers 17 residues. Looked up from germline, CDR1 is MNHGY and CDR2 is SVAAGI. CDR3 in DNA: TGTGCCAGCATGACCCTGAGCGGGGGGAAGAGCACAGATACGCAGTATTTT. Translation: CASMTLSGGKSTDTQYF.

The chain links TRBV14 to TRBJ2-5, with a tentative D call TRBD2 (7 bases). The V gene lost 5 bases and the J gene lost 4 bases, with 17 bases spanning the gap. This CDR3 comprises 15 residues. The germline V gene encodes CDR1 SGHDN and CDR2 FVKESK. CDR3 loop: CASSAWWGGRETQYF. DNA for the CDR3: TGTGCCAGCAGCGCCTGGTGGGGGGGCAGAGAGACCCAGTACTTC.

The chain recombines TRBV4-3 with TRBJ2-1, with D hard to call. The CDR3 runs 13 residues. CDR1 and CDR2 from the germline V gene are LGHNA and YSLEER. The V end lost 1 base, the J end lost 8 bases, and 9 bases lay between the germline ends. The CDR3 DNA sequence: TGCGCCAGCAGCCAAGGGGCAGTGGATGAGCAGTTCTTC. Amino acid sequence: CASSQGAVDEQFF.

Worth noting for this clonotype: This may be a read error, as it is one base from a much larger clone. V usage is TRBV7-3 and J usage is TRBJ2-1; D perhaps matches TRBD1 (6 bases). The CDR3 extends over 17 amino acids. Germline-derived CDR1 and CDR2 are SGHTA and FQGTGA. The CDR3 DNA sequence: TGTGCCAGCAGCTTGCAGACAGGTCCGGGCTCCTACAATGAGCAGTTATTC. This translates into CASSLQTGPGSYNEQLF.

The count of this clonotype is one. V usage is TRBV11-1 and J usage is TRBJ2-1; weak D call: TRBD2 (5 bases). This CDR3 comprises 16 residues. The germline V and J ends were trimmed by 1 base and 8 bases, with 18 bases remaining between them. CDR1 is SGHAT, CDR2 FQDESV, per germline (reference sequence). The CDR3 coding sequence is TGTGCCAGCAGCTTAGTATGGCGGGTGTCTGGGGATGAGCAGTTCTTC. It codes for CASSLVWRVSGDEQFF.

In this sample, this clonotype turned up a few times. The J gene is TRBJ2-3, the V gene TRBV24-1; TRBD1 agrees at 7 bases. This CDR3 has 13 residues. The V gene's germline CDR1 is KGHDR and CDR2 SFDVKD. Germline trimming cut 7 bases from V and 2 bases from J; bases unmatched to any gene: 2. The CDR3 protein is CATRTGSTDTQYF. In nucleotides, the CDR3 is TGTGCCACCAGGACAGGGTCCACAGATACGCAGTATTTT.

The V call is TRBV3-1, the J call TRBJ2-3, with 12 bases lining up with TRBD1. Germline assignment: CDR1 LGHDT and CDR2 YNNKEL (reference sequence). The junction had 8 bases not matched to a gene; V was cut back by 0 bases and J by 4 bases. This CDR3 contains 18 residues. Here the CDR3 DNA reads TGTGCCAGCAGCCAAGAAGTGGTCCGGGACAGGGGGCCAGATACGCAGTATTTT. It yields the protein CASSQEVVRDRGPDTQYF.

The chain uses TRBV7-8 and TRBJ2-3, with TRBD2 identical over 8 bases. In germline, CDR1 is SGHVS, CDR2 FQNEAQ. V was clipped by 5 bases and J by 1 base; unmatched bases: 8. The CDR3 contains 16 residues. CDR3 DNA sequence: TGTGCCAGCAGCCGAGCGGGGGAACCGGGCACAGATACGCAGTATTTT. It translates to CASSRAGEPGTDTQYF.

This chain uses TRBV7-9 with TRBJ1-2, with D uncertain. CDR1 SEHNR and CDR2 FQNEAQ come from the germline V gene (reference sequence). Trimming took off 5 bases at V and 1 base at J, with 11 bases between the two ends. The CDR3 runs to 14 residues. CDR3 in amino acids: CASSPSGLNYGYTF. The CDR3 DNA follows: TGTGCCAGCAGCCCGAGTGGCCTTAACTATGGCTACACCTTC.